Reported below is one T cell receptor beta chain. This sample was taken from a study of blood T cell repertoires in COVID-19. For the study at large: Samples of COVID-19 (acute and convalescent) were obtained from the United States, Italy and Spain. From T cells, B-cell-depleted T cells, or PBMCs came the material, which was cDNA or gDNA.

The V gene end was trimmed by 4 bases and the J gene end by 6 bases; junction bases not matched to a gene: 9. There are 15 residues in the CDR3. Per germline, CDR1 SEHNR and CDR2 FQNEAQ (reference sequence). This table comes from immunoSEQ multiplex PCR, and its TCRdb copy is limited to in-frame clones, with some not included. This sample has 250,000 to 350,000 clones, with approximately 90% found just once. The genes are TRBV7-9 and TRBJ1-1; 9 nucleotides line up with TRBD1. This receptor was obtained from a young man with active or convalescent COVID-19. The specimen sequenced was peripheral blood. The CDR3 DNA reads TGTGCCAGCAGCTCTAGTCCCGGGACAGGGTCTGAAGCTTTCTTT. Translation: CASSSSPGTGSEAFF.